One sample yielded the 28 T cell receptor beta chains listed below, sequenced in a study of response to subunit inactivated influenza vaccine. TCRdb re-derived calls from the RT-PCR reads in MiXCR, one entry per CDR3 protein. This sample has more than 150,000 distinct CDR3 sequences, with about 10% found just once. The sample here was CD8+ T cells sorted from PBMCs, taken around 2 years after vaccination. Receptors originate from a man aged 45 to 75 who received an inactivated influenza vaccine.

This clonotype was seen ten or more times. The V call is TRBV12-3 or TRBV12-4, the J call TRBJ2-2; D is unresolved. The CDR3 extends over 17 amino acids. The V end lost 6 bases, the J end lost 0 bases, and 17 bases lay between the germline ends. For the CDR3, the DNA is TGTGCCAGCAGCAAACCCACCCCTCAATCGAACACCGGGGAGCTGTTTTTT. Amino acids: CASSKPTPQSNTGELFF.

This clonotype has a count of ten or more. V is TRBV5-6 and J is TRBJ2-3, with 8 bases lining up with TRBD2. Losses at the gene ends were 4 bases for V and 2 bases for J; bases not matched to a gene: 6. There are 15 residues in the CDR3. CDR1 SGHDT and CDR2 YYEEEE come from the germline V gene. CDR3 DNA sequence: TGTGCCAGCAGCCCGGGACTAGTTTACACAGATACGCAGTATTTT. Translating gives CASSPGLVYTDTQYF.

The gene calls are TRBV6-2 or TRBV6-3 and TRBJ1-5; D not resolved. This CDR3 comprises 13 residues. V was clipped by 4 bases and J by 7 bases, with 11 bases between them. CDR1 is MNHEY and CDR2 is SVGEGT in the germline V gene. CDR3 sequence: CASSSDEVQPQHF. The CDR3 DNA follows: TGTGCCAGCAGTTCCGACGAAGTGCAGCCCCAGCATTTT.

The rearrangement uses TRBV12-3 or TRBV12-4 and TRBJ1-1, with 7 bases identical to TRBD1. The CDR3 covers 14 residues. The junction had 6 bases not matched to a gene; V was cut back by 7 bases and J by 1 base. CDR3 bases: TGTGCCAGCACCGTTACAGGGGCGAACACTGAAGCTTTCTTT. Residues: CASTVTGANTEAFF.

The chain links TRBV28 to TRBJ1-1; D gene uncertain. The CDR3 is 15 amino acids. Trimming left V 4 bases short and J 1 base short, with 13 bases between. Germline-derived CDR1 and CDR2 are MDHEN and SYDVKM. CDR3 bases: TGTGCCAGCAGTTCCGACGGAAAATGGAACACTGAAGCTTTCTTT. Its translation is CASSSDGKWNTEAFF. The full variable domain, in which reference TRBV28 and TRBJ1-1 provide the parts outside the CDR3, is DVKVTQSSRYLVKRTGEKVFLECVQDMDHENMFWYRQDPGLGLRLIYFSYDVKMKEKGDIPEGYSVSREKKERFSLILESASTNQTSMYLCASSSDGKWNTEAFFGQGTRLTVV.

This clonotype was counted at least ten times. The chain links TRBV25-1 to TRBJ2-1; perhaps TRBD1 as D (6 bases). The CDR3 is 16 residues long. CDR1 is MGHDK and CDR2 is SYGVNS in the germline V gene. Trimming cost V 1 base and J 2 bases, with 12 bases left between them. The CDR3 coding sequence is TGTGCCAGCAGTGAATTTCTACAGGGACCCTACAATGAGCAGTTCTTC. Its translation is CASSEFLQGPYNEQFF.

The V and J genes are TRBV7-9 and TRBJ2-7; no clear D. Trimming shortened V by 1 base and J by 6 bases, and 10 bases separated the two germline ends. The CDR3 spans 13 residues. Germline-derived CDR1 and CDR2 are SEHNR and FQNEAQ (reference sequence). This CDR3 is CASSLGLAIEQYF. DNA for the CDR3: TGTGCCAGCAGCTTAGGTTTGGCTATCGAGCAGTACTTC.

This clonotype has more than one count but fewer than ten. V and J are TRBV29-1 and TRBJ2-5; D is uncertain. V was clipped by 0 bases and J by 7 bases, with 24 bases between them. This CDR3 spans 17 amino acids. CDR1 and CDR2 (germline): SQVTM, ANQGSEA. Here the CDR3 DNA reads TGCAGCGTTGAAGATCTTTCGGTGCCTACACCCCCTCGGACCCAGTACTTC. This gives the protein CSVEDLSVPTPPRTQYF.

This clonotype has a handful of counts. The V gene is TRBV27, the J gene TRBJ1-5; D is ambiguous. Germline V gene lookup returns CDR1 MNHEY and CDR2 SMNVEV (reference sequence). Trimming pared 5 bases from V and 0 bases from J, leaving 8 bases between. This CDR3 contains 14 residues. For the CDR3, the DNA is TGTGCCAGCAGTGTCAGCCATAGCAATCAGCCCCAGCATTTT. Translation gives CASSVSHSNQPQHF.

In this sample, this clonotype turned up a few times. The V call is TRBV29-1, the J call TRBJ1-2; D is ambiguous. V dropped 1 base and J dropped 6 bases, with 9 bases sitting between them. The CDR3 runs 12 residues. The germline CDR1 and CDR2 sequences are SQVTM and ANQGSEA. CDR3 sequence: CSVEAGSDGYTF. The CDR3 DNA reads TGCAGCGTTGAAGCTGGATCTGATGGCTACACCTTC.

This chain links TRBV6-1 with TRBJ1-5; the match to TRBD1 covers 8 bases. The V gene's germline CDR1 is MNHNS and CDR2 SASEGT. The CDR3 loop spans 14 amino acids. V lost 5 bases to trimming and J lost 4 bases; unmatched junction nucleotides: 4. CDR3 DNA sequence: TGTGCCAGCAGTAGGGACAGGACAAATCAGCCCCAGCATTTT. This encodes CASSRDRTNQPQHF.

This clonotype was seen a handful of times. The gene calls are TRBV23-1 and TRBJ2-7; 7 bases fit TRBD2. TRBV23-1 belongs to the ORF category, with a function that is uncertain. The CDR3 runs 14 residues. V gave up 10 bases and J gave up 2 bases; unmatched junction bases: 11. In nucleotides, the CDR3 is TGCGCCACCACCTTAGCGGGTCAGGCCTACGAGCAGTACTTC. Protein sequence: CATTLAGQAYEQYF.

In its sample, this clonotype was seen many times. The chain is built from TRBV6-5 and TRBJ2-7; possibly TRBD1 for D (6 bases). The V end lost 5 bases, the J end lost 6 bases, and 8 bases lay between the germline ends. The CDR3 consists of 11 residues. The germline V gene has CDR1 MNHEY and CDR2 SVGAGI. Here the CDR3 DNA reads TGTGCCAGCAGTACAGGGATCGAGCAGTACTTC. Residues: CASSTGIEQYF.

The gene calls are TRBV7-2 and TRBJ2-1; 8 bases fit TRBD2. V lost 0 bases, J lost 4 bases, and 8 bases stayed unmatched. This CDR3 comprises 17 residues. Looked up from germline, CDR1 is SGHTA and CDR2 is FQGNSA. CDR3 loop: CASSLALAGTGYNEQFF. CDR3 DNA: TGTGCCAGCAGCTTAGCGTTAGCGGGAACGGGGTACAATGAGCAGTTCTTC.

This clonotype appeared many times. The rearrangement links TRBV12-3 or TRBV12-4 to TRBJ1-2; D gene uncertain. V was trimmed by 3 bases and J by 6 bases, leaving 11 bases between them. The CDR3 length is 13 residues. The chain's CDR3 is CASSFHPGNGYTF. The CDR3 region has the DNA TGTGCCAGCAGTTTTCATCCGGGGAATGGCTACACCTTC.

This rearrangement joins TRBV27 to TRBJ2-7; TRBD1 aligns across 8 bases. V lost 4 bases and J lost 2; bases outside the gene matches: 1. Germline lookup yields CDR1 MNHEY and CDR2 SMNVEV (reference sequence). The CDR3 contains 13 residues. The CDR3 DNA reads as TGTGCCAGCAGTTGGGGACAGGCCTACGAGCAGTACTTC. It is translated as CASSWGQAYEQYF.

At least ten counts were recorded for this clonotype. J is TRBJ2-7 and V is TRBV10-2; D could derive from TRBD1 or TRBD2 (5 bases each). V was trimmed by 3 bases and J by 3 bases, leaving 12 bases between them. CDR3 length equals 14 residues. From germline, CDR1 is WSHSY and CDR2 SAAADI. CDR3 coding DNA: TGCGCCAGCAGTGAAGGGACGGCCCTCTACGAGCAGTACTTC. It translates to CASSEGTALYEQYF.

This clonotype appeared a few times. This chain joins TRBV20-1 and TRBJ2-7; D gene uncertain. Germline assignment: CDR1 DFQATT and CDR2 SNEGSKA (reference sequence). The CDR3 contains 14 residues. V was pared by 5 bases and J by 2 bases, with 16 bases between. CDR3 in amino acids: CSAADQKVAYEQYF. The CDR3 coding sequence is TGCAGTGCTGCCGACCAGAAGGTTGCCTACGAGCAGTACTTC.

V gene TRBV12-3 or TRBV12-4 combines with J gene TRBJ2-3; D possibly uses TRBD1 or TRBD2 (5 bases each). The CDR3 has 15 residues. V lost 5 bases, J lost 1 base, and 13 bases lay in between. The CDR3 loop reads CASSLWGSGTDTQYF. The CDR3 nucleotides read TGTGCCAGCAGTCTATGGGGGAGCGGCACAGATACGCAGTATTTT.

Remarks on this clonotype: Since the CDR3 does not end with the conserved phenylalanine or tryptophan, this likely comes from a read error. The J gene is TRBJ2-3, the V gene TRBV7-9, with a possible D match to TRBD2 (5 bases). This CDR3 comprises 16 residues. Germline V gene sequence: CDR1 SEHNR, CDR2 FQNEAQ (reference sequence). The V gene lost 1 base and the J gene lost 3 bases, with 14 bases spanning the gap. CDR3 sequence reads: CASSLGSDLYTDTQYL. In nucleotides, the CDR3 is TGTGCCAGCAGCTTAGGTTCGGACTTATATACAGATACGCAGTATCTT.

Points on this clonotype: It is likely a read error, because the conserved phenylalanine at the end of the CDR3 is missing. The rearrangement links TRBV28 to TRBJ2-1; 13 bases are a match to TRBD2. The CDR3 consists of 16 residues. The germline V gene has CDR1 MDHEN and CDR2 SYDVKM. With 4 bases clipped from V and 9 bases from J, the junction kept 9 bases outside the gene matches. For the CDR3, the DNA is TGTGCCAGCAGTTGTCCCACTAGCGGGAGGGCCTGTGAGCAGTTCTTA. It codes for CASSCPTSGRACEQFL.

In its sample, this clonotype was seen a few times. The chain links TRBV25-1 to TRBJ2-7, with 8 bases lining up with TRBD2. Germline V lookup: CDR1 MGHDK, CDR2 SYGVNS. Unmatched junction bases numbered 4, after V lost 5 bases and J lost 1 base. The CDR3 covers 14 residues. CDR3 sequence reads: CASSRRGASYEQYF. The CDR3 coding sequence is TGTGCCAGCAGTCGGCGGGGGGCGTCCTACGAGCAGTACTTC.

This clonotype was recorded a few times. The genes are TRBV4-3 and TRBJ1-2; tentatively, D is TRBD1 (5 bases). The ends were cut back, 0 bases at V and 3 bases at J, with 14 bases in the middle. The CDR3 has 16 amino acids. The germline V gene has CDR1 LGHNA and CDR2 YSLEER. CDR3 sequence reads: CASSQEAHQGYYGYTF. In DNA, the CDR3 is TGCGCCAGCAGCCAAGAAGCCCATCAGGGCTACTATGGCTACACCTTC.

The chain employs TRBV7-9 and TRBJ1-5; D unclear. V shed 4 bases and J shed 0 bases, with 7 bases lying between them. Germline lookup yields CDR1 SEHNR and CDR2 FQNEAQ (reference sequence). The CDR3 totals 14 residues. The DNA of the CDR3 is TGTGCCAGCAGCTCGGGAGGTAGCAATCAGCCCCAGCATTTT. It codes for CASSSGGSNQPQHF.

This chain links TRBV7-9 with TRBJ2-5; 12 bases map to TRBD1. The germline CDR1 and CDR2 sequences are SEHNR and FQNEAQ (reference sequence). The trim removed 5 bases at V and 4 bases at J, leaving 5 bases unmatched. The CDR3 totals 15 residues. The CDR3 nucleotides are TGTGCCAGCAGCGCGGGACAGGGGGCCCTAGAGACCCAGTACTTC. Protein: CASSAGQGALETQYF. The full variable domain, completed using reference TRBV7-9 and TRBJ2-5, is DTGVSQNPRHKITKRGQNVTFRCDPISEHNRLYWYRQTLGQGPEFLTYFQNEAQLEKSRLLSDRFSAERPKGSFSTLEIQRTEQGDSAMYLCASSAGQGALETQYFGPGTRLLVL.

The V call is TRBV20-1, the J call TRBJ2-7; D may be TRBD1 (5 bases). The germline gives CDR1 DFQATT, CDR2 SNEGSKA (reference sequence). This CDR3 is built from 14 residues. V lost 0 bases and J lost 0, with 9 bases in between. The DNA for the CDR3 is TGCAGTGCTAGAGATTTACAGGACTCCTACGAGCAGTACTTC. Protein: CSARDLQDSYEQYF.

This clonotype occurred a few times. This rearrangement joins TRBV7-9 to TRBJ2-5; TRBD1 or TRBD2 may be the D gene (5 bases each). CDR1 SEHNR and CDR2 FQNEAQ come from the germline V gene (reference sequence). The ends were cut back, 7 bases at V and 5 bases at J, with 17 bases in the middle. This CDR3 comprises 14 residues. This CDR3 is CASTQGVLPETQYF. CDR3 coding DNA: TGTGCCAGCACCCAGGGAGTCCTGCCCGAGACCCAGTACTTC.

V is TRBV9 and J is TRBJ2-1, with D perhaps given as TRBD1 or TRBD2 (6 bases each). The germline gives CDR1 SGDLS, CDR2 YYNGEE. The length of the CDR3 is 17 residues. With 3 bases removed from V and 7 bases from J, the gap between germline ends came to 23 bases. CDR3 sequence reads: CASSEQGSWTTYNEQFF. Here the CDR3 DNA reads TGTGCCAGCAGCGAGCAGGGGTCTTGGACTACTTATAATGAGCAGTTCTTC.